These T cell receptor beta chains were read from a single sample in a study of blood T cell repertoires in COVID-19. TCRdb's copy holds only in-frame clones and misses some; the assay was immunoSEQ multiplex PCR. The sample shows roughly 280,000 clones, roughly nine tenths of them seen only once. The sequenced sample was peripheral blood. Receptors originate from a woman between 50 and 59 years old who had recovered from COVID-19. Each CDR3 is given with its conserved first and last residue. A D gene is named only where the DNA matches it firmly. Only part of the rows carry a size: once, few, many, or a class if the clone is expanded.

TRBV7-9	-	TRBJ1-2	-	TGTGCCAGCAGCAATCCCGGCGGAGGAATCTATGGCTACACCTTC	CASSNPGGGIYGYTF
TRBV3-1/TRBV3-2	once	TRBJ2-7	-	TGTGCCAGCAGCTTACACCTGACCGGGACTCCCTACGAGCAGTACTTC	CASSLHLTGTPYEQYF
TRBV28	-	TRBJ1-2	-	TGTGCCAGTTGTCCCATTAGCATCTATGGCTACACCTTC	CASCPISIYGYTF
TRBV9	-	TRBJ2-3	TRBD1	TGTGCCAGCAGCGTAGGGACAGGGGAGGGGGATACGCAGTATTTT	CASSVGTGEGDTQYF
TRBV11-1	once	TRBJ2-5	TRBD2	TGTGCCAGCAGCCCCGGAGGCGGGAGGGTAGAGACCCAGTACTTC	CASSPGGGRVETQYF
TRBV7-6	-	TRBJ2-3	TRBD1	TGTGCCAGCAGCGTTTACCAGGGGGCGAGCACAGATACGCAGTATTTT	CASSVYQGASTDTQYF
TRBV4-3	-	TRBJ1-2	TRBD1	TGCGCCAGCAGCCCCCAGGGGGTTATTAGTTATTATGGCTACACCTTC	CASSPQGVISYYGYTF
TRBV7-9	-	TRBJ2-5	TRBD1	TGTGCCAGCAGCTCGTACAGGGGCCAAGAGACCCAGTACTTC	CASSSYRGQETQYF
TRBV10-1	-	TRBJ2-1	-	TGCGCCAGCAGTGAGTCCCGGGGGAGCTCCTACAATGAGCAGTTCTTC	CASSESRGSSYNEQFF
TRBV18	once	TRBJ1-5	TRBD1	TGTGCCAGCTCACCCACGAGAGCCAACAGGGGAAGCCAGCCCCAGCATTTT	CASSPTRANRGSQPQHF
TRBV23-1	-	TRBJ2-7	-	TGCGCCAGCAGTCATCCAAGACACCCAAGCTCCTACGAGCAGTACTTC	CASSHPRHPSSYEQYF
TRBV7-9	-	TRBJ1-5	TRBD1	TGTGCCAGCAGCACCGGGACAGGGGTTTATAGCAATCAGCCCCAGCATTTT	CASSTGTGVYSNQPQHF
TRBV10-3	-	TRBJ2-7	-	TGTGCCATCAGTGAGTCCAGTTTCTTTCAGCGGAGCTACGAGCAGTACTTC	CAISESSFFQRSYEQYF
TRBV4-1	-	TRBJ1-5	-	TGCGCCAGCAGCCCAAACTTGGATCAGCCCCAGCATTTT	CASSPNLDQPQHF
TRBV27	-	TRBJ2-7	-	TGTGCCAGCAGTCAAATGGGGGCTCTGTACGAGCAGTACTTC	CASSQMGALYEQYF
TRBV27	-	TRBJ2-3	TRBD1	TGTGCCAGCAGTCCAGGCTGGGGACAGGGCACAGATACGCAGTATTTT	CASSPGWGQGTDTQYF
TRBV6-2/TRBV6-3	-	TRBJ2-5	-	TGTGCCAGCAGTTACTTCTCCCTCCAAGAGACCCAGTACTTC	CASSYFSLQETQYF
TRBV5-5	-	TRBJ2-7	-	TGTGCCAGCAGCTTGAGCACCTACTACGAGCAGTACTTC	CASSLSTYYEQYF
TRBV9	-	TRBJ1-1	-	TGTGCCAGCAGCGTAGGGGGGAGGGACCGAGCGGGGACTGAAGCTTTCTTT	CASSVGGRDRAGTEAFF
TRBV5-1	-	TRBJ2-1	-	TGCGCCAGCAGCTCGGACAACTCCTACAATGAGCAGTTCTTC	CASSSDNSYNEQFF
TRBV23-1	-	TRBJ1-6	-	TGCGCCAGCAGTCAATCTTGCAGGCGCCGGGGAGGATCACCCCTCCACTTT	CASSQSCRRRGGSPLHF
TRBV24-1	-	TRBJ2-1	-	TGTGCCACCAGTGACCCCTGGGCCTCCTACAATGAGCAGTTCTTC	CATSDPWASYNEQFF
TRBV4-2	-	TRBJ2-1	-	TGTGCCAGCAGCCAAGAGGGCACTAGCCTTAGTCAAGGATCCTACAATGAGCAGTTCTTC	CASSQEGTSLSQGSYNEQFF
TRBV29-1	-	TRBJ2-3	-	TGCAGCGTTGACACGGCAGGGTCAGATACGCAGTATTTT	CSVDTAGSDTQYF
TRBV19	-	TRBJ2-7	TRBD1	TGTGCCAGTAGTAGTGGGGACAGGGGGCTGGACGAGCAGTACTTC	CASSSGDRGLDEQYF
TRBV27	-	TRBJ1-1	TRBD1	TGTGCCAGCAGTCCCGGACAGGGACTCGCTGAAGCTTTCTTT	CASSPGQGLAEAFF
TRBV9	once	TRBJ1-1	TRBD1	TGTGCCAGCAGCCCGAATACAGGGGGCACTGAAGCTTTCTTT	CASSPNTGGTEAFF
TRBV30	-	TRBJ1-5	-	TGTGCCTGGAGTGTACGGGGGGTCCTCAATCAGCCCCAGCATTTT	CAWSVRGVLNQPQHF
TRBV5-1	-	TRBJ2-3	-	TGCGCCAGCAGGGCGGGGACCACAGATACGCAGTATTTT	CASRAGTTDTQYF
TRBV11-2	-	TRBJ2-7	-	TGTGCCAGCAGCCCCCGACCCGGACACTCCTACGAGCAGTACTTC	CASSPRPGHSYEQYF
TRBV7-9	-	TRBJ2-1	TRBD2	TGTGCCAGCAGTTTCTATGGGGAGACTAGCGGATACAATGAGCAGTTCTTC	CASSFYGETSGYNEQFF
TRBV6-6	few	TRBJ2-3	-	TGTGCCAGCAGTTTCCCCCGCGAGGAGCAGTATTTT	CASSFPREEQYF
TRBV5-1	-	TRBJ2-5	-	TGCGCCAGCAGCTTGGAAGCAGGGATGGTAAAGACCCAGTACTTC	CASSLEAGMVKTQYF
TRBV11-2	-	TRBJ2-6	-	TGTGCCAGCAGCTTAAGGGGATATGGGGCCAACGTCCTGACTTTC	CASSLRGYGANVLTF
TRBV9	-	TRBJ1-1	TRBD1	TGTGCCAGCAGCGCACTCAGGGGACAGTTGAACACTGAAGCTTTCTTT	CASSALRGQLNTEAFF
TRBV23-1	few	TRBJ1-3	-	TGCGCCAGCAGCCTAACGGGGGGGACCTCTGGAAACACCATATATTTT	CASSLTGGTSGNTIYF
TRBV10-2	-	TRBJ2-6	-	TGCGCCAGCACCTCAACGTCGGGAGACTCTGGGGCCAACGTCCTGACTTTC	CASTSTSGDSGANVLTF
TRBV7-3	-	TRBJ1-1	TRBD1	TGTGCCAGCAGGGGCGAGGCACAGGGGCGGTTGGGACGGACTGAAGCTTTCTTT	CASRGEAQGRLGRTEAFF
TRBV7-2	-	TRBJ1-1	-	TGTGCCAGCAGCTCCAACACAGGAACCCACACTGAAGCTTTCTTT	CASSSNTGTHTEAFF
TRBV30	-	TRBJ2-2	TRBD1	TGTGCCTGGACTGGGACAGCGAACACCGGGGAGCTGTTTTTT	CAWTGTANTGELFF
TRBV4-3	once	TRBJ1-1	-	TGCGCCAGCAGCCAAGATCTAAGCAGGGACACTGAAGCTTTCTTT	CASSQDLSRDTEAFF
TRBV7-2	-	TRBJ2-5	-	TGTGCCAGCAGCTTTGGGGGCAAAGAGACCCAGTACTTC	CASSFGGKETQYF